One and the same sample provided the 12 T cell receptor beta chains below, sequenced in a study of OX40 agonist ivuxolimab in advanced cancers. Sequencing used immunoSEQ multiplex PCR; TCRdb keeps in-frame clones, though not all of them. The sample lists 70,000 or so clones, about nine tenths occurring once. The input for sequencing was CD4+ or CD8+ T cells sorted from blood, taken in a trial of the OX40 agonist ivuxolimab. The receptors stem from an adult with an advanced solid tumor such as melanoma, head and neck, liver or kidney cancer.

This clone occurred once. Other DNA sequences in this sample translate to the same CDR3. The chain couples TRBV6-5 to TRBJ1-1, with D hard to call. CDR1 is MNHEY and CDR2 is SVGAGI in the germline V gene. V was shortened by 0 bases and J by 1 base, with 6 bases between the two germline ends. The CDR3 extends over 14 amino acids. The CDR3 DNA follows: TGTGCCAGCAGTTACTCCTCGAGGAACACTGAAGCTTTCTTT. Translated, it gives CASSYSSRNTEAFF.

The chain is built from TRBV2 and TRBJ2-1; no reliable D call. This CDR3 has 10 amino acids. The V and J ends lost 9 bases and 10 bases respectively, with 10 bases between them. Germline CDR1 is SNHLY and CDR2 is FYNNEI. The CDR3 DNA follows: TGTGCCAGAGATATAAGAGAGCAGTTCTTC. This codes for CARDIREQFF.

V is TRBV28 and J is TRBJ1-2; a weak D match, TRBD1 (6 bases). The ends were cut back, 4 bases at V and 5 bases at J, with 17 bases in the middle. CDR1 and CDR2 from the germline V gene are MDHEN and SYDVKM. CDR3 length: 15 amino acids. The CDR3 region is CASSSGQGGRYGYTF. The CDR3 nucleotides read TGTGCCAGCAGTTCTGGACAAGGGGGGCGGTATGGCTACACCTTC.

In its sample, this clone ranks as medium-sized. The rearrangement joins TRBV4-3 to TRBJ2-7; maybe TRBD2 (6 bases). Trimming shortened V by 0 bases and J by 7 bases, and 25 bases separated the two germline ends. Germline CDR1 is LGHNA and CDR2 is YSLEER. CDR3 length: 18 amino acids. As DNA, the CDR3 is TGCGCCAGCAGCCAAGATCTCGGCAGCGGGTCAACCCCGGGAGAGCAGTACTTC. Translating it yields CASSQDLGSGSTPGEQYF.

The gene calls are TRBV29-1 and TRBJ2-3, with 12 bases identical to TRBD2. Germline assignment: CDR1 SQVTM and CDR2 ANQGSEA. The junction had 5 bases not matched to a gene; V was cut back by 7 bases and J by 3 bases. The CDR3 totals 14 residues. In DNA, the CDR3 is TGCAGCGGCAGACTAGCGGGAGTTACAGATACGCAGTATTTT. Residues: CSGRLAGVTDTQYF.

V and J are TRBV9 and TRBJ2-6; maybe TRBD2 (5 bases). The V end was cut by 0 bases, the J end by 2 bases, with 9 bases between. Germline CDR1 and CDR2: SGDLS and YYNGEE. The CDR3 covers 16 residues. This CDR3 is CASSVDPGTGANVLTF. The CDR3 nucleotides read TGTGCCAGCAGCGTAGATCCGGGAACTGGGGCCAACGTCCTGACTTTC.

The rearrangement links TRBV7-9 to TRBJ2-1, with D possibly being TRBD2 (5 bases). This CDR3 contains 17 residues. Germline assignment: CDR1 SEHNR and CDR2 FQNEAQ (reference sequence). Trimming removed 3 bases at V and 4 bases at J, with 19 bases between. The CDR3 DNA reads TGTGCCAGCAGCTTGAGGACCGACCGGGGAGCTTACAATGAGCAGTTCTTC. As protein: CASSLRTDRGAYNEQFF.

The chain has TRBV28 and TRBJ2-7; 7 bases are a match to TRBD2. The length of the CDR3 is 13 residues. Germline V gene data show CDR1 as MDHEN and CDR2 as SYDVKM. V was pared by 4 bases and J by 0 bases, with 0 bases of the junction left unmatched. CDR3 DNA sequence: TGTGCCAGCAGTTCTAGCGGCTCCTACGAGCAGTACTTC. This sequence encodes CASSSSGSYEQYF.

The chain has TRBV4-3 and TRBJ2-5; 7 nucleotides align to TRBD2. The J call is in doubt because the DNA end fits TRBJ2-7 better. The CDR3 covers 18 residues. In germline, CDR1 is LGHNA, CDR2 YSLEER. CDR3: CASSQGYLAEVSSYEQYF. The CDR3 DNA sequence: TGCGCCAGCAGCCAGGGCTACCTAGCGGAAGTGAGCTCCTACGAGCAGTACTTC.

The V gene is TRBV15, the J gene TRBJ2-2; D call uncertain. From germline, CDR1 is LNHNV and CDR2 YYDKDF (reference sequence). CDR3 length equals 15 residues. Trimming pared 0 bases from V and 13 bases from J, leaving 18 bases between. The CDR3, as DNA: TGTGCCACCAGCAGAGATAGGGCTCCCCTGGCAGGGCTGTTTTTT. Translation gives CATSRDRAPLAGLFF.

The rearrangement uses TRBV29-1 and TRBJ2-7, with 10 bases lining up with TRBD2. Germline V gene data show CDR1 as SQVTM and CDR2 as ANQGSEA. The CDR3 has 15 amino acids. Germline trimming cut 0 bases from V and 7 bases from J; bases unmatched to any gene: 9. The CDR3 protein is CSVEDLASGSREQYF. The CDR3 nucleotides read TGCAGCGTTGAAGATCTGGCTAGCGGGAGTCGGGAGCAGTACTTC.

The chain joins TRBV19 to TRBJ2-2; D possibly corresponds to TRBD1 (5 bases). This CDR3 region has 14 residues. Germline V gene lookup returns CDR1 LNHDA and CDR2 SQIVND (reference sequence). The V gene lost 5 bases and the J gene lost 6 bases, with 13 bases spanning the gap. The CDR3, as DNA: TGTGCCAGTAGTTTAATCCACAGGTCCGGGGAGCTGTTTTTT. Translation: CASSLIHRSGELFF.